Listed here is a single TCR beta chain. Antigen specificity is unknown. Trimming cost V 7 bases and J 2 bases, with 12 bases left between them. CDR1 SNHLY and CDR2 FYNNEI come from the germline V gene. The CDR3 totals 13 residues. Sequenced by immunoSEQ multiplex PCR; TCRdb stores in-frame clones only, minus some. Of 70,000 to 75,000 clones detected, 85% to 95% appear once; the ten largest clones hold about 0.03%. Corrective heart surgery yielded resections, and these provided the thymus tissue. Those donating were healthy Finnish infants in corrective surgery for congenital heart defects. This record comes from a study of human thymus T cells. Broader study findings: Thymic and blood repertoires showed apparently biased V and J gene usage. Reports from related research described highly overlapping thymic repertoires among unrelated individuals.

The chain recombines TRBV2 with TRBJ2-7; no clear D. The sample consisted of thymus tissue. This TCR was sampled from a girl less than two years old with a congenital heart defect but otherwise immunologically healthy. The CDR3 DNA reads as TGTGCCAGCACCAATGGGCCGGCCTACGAGCAGTACTTC. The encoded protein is CASTNGPAYEQYF.